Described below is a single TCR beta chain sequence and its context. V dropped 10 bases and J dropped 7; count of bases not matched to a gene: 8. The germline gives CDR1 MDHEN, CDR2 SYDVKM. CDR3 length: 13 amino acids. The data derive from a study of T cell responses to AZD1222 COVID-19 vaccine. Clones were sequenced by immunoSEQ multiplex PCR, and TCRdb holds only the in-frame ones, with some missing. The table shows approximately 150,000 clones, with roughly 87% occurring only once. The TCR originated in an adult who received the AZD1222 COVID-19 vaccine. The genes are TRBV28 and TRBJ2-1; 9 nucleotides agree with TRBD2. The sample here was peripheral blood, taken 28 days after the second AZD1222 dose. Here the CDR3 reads CATMAGGRNEQFF. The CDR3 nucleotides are TGTGCCACCATGGCGGGGGGGAGGAATGAGCAGTTCTTC.